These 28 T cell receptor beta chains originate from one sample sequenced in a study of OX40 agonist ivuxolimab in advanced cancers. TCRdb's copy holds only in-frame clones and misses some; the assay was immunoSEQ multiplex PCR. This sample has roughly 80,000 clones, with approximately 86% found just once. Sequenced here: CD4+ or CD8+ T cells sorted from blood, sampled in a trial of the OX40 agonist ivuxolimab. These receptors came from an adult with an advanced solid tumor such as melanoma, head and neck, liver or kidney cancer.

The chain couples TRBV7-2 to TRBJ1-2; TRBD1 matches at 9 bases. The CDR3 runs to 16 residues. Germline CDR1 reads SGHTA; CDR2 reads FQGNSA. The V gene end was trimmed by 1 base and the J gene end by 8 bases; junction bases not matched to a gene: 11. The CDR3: CASSLDWDRVVRGYTF. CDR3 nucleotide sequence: TGTGCCAGCAGCTTAGATTGGGACAGGGTCGTCAGAGGCTACACCTTC.

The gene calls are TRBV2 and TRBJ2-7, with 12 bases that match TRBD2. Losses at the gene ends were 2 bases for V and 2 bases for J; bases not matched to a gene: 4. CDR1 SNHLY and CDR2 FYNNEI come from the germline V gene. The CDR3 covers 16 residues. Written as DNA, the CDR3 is TGTGCCAGCAGTGAATCTGGACTAGCGGGGACCTACGAGCAGTACTTC. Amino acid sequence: CASSESGLAGTYEQYF.

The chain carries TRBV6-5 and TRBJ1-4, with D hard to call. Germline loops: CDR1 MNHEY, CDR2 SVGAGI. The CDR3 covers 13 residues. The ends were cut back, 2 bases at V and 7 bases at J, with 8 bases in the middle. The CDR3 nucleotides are TGTGCCAGCAGTTACGAGGGAGGTGAAAAACTGTTTTTT. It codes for CASSYEGGEKLFF.

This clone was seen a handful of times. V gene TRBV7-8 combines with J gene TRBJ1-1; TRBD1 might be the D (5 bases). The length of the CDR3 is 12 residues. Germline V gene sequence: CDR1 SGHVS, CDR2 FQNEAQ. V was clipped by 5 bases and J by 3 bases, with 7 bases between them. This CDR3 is CASSAGHTEAFF. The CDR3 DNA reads TGTGCCAGCAGCGCGGGGCACACTGAAGCTTTCTTT.

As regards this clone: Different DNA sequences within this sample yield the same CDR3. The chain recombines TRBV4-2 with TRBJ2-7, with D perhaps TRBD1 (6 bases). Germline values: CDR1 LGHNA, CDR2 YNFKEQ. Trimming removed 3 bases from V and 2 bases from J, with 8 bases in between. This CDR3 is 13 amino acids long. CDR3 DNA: TGTGCCAGCAGCCAGGGACAAGCCTACGAGCAGTACTTC. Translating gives CASSQGQAYEQYF.

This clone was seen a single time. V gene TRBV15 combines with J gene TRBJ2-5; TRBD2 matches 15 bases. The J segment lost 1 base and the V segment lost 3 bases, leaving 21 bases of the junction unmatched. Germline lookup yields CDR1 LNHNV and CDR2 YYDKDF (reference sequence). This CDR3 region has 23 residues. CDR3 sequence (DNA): TGTGCCACCAGCAGGGAACCAGGGGCCCCGGGACTAGCGGGAGGAAAAACCCAAGAGACCCAGTACTTC. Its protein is CATSREPGAPGLAGGKTQETQYF.

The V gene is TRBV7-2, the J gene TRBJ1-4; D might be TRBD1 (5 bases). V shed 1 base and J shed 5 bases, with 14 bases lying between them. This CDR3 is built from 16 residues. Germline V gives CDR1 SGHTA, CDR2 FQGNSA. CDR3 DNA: TGTGCCAGCAGCTTAGGGGGCCGGGGAGGGAATGAAAAACTGTTTTTT. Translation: CASSLGGRGGNEKLFF.

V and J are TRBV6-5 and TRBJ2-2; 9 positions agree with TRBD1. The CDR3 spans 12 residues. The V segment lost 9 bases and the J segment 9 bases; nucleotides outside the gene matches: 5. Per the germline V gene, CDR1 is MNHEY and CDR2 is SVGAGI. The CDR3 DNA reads TGTGCCAGTCAGGACAGGGGCCGGGAGCTGTTTTTT. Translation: CASQDRGRELFF.

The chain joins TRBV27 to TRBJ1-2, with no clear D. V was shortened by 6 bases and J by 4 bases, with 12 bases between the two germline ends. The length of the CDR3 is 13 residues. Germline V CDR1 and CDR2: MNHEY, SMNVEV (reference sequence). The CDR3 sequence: CASRSGPFYGYTF. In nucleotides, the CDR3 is TGTGCCAGCAGGTCCGGGCCGTTCTATGGCTACACCTTC.

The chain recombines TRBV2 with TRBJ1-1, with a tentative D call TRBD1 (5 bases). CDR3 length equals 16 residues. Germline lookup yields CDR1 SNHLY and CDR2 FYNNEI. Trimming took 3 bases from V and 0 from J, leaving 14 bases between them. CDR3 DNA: TGTGCCAGCAGTGATAGGGGAATTCGGATGAACACTGAAGCTTTCTTT. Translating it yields CASSDRGIRMNTEAFF.

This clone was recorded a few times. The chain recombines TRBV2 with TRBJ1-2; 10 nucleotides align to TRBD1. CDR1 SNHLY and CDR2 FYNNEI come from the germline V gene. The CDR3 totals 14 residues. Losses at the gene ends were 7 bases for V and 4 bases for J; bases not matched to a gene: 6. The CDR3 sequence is CASTSRTGGYGYTF. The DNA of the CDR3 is TGTGCCAGCACCTCCCGGACAGGGGGCTATGGCTACACCTTC.

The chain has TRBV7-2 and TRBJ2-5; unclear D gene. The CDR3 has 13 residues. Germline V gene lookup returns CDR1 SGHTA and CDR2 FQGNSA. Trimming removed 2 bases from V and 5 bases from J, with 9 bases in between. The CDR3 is CASSLSDGETQYF. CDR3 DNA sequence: TGTGCCAGCAGCTTATCCGATGGGGAGACCCAGTACTTC.

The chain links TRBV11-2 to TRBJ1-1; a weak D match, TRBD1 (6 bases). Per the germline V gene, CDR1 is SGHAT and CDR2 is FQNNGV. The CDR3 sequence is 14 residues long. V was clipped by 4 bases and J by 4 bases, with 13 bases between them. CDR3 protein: CASSSLRGATEAFF. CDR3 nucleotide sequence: TGTGCCAGCAGCTCGCTGCGGGGGGCCACTGAAGCTTTCTTT.

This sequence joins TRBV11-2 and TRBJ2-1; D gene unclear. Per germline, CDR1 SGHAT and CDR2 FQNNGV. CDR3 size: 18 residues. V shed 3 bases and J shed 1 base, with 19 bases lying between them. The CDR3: CASSFLWRRAASYNEQFF. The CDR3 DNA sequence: TGTGCCAGCAGCTTTTTATGGAGAAGGGCCGCTTCCTACAATGAGCAGTTCTTC.

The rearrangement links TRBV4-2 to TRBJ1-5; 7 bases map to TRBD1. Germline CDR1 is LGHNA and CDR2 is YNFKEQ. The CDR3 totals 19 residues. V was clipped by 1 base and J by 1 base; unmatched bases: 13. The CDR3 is CASSQAAGQWGASNQPQHF. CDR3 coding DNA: TGTGCCAGCAGCCAAGCCGCGGGACAGTGGGGGGCCAGCAATCAGCCCCAGCATTTT.

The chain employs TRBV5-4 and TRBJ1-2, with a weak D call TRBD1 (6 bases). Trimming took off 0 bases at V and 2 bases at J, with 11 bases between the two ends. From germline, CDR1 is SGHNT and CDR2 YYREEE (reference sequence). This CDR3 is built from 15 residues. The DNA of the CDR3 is TGTGCCAGCAGCTTGGGACAGGCCTACAACTATGGCTACACCTTC. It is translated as CASSLGQAYNYGYTF.

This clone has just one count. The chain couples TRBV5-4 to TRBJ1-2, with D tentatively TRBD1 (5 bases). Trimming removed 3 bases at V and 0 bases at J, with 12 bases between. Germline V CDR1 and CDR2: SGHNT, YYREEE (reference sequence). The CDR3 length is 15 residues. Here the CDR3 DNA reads TGTGCCAGCAGCTCACCGGGACCTGCTAACTATGGCTACACCTTC. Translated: CASSSPGPANYGYTF.

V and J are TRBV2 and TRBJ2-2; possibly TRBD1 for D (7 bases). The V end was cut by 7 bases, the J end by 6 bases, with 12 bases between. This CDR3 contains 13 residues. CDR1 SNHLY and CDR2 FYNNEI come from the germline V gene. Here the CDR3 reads CASKQGRSGELFF. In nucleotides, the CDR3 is TGTGCCAGCAAACAGGGGAGGTCCGGGGAGCTGTTTTTT.

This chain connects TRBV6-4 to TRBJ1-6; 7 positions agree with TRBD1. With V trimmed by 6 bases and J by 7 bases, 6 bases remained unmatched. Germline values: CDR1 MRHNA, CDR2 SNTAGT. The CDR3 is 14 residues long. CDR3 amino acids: CASSPDRANSPLHF. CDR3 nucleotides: TGTGCCAGCAGCCCAGACAGGGCGAATTCACCCCTCCACTTT.

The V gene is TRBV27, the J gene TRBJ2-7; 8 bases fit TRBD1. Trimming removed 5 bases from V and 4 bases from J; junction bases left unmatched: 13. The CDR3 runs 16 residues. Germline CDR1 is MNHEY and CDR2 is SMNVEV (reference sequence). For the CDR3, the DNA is TGTGCCAGCAGTAGAAAACCGGGACAGGTCCCATACGAGCAGTACTTC. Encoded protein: CASSRKPGQVPYEQYF.

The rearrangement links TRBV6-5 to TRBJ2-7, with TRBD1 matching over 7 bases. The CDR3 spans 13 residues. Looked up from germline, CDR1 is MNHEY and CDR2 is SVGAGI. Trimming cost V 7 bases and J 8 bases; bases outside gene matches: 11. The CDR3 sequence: CASTLPGTEKQYF. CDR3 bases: TGTGCCAGCACCCTCCCAGGGACAGAAAAGCAGTACTTC.

Here the CDR3 reads CASSLVGSDYEQYF. The CDR3 nucleotides are TGTGCCAGCAGCTTAGTAGGTAGCGACTACGAGCAGTACTTC. This chain joins TRBV7-8 and TRBJ2-7, with D possibly being TRBD2 (5 bases). The germline V gene encodes CDR1 SGHVS and CDR2 FQNEAQ. Trimming took 1 base from V and 3 from J, leaving 10 bases between them. This CDR3 has 14 amino acids.

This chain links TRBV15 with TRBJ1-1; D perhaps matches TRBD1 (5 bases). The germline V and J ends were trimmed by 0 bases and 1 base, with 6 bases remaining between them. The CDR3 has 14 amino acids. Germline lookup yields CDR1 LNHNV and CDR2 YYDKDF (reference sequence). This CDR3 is CATSRDTGNTEAFF. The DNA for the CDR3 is TGTGCCACCAGCAGAGATACAGGGAACACTGAAGCTTTCTTT.

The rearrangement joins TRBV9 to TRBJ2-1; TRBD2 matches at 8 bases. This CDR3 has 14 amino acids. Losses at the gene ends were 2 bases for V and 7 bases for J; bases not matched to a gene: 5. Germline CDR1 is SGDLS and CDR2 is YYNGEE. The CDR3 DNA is TGTGCCAGCAGCGTCACTAGCGGTACTAATGAGCAGTTCTTC. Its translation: CASSVTSGTNEQFF.

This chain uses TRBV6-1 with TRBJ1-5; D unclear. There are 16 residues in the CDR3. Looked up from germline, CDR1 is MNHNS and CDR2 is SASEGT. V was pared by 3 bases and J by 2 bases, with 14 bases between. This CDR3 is CASSELHSRGNQPQHF. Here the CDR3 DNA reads TGTGCCAGCAGTGAGCTCCATTCCCGGGGCAATCAGCCCCAGCATTTT.

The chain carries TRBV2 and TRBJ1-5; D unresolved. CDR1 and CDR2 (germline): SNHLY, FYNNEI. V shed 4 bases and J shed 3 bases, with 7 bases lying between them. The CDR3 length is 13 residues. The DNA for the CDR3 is TGTGCCAGCAGTGGGCAGCTCAATCAGCCCCAGCATTTT. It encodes CASSGQLNQPQHF. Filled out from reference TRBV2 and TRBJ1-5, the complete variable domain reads EPEVTQTPSHQVTQMGQEVILRCVPISNHLYFYWYRQILGQKVEFLVSFYNNEISEKSEIFDDQFSVERPDGSNFTLKIRSTKLEDSAMYFCASSGQLNQPQHFGDGTRLSIL.

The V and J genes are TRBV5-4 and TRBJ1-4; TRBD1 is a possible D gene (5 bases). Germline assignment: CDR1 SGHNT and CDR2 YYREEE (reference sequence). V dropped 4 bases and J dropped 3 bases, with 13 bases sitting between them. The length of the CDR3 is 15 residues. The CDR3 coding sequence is TGTGCCAGCAGCCGATCAGGGTCGGCTAATGAAAAACTGTTTTTT. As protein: CASSRSGSANEKLFF.

The CDR3 nucleotides read TGTGCCAGCAGCTTAAGGAAGGAGCAGCCCCAGCATTTT. It specifies CASSLRKEQPQHF. The chain combines TRBV7-2 with TRBJ1-5, with no clear D. The CDR3 runs to 13 residues. V was shortened by 2 bases and J by 7 bases, with 9 bases between the two germline ends. CDR1 is SGHTA, CDR2 FQGNSA, per germline.